The clone carrying this T cell receptor beta chain was seen once. Its antigen is not known. V shed 3 bases, J shed 3 bases, and the junction held 2 bases outside the gene matches. The CDR3 spans 13 residues. Germline V gene data show CDR1 as MNHEY and CDR2 as SMNVEV (reference sequence). Repertoires were generated with immunoSEQ multiplex PCR, while TCRdb's copy carries only in-frame clones and drops some. The top ten hold approximately 2% of the sample, which has fewer than 100,000 clones, approximately 91% seen once. This record comes from a study of cytomegalovirus exposure and HLA in healthy donors. Study overall: The 90 to 150 validation repertoires, a later analysis reported, used the same platform as the 550 to 700 repertoires from the first cohort.

Study results and caveats: The listing of 160 or so TCR beta chains classed them as cytomegalovirus-associated. The TCR clusters that emerged in the first cohort tended, a later analysis found, to co-occur in the approximately 130 validation repertoires. Cytomegalovirus status was reportedly diagnosed by the classifier with high sensitivity and specificity.

The sample taken for sequencing was PBMCs. The chain uses TRBV27 and TRBJ2-7; 7 bases line up with TRBD1. The origin of this receptor is a man aged 25 to 40 in good health and CMV-seronegative. CDR3 protein: CASSFGTDYEQYF. CDR3 coding DNA: TGTGCCAGCAGTTTTGGGACAGACTACGAGCAGTACTTC.